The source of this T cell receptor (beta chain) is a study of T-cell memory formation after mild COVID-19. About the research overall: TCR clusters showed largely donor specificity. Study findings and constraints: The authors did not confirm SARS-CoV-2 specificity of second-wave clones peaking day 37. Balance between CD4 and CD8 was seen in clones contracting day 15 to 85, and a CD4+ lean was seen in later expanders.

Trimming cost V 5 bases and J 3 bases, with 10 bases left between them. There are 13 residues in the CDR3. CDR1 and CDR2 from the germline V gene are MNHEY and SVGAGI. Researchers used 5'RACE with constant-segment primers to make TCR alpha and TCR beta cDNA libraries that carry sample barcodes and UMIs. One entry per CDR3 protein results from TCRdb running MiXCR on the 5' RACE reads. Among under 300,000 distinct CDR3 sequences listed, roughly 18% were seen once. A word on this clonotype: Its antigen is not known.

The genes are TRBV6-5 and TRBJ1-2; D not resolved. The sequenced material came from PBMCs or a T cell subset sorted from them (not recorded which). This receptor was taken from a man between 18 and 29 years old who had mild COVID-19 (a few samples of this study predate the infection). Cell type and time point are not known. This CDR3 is CASSQIHDYGYTF. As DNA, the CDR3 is TGTGCCAGCAGTCAGATCCACGACTATGGCTACACCTTC.